This entry lists 12 T cell receptor beta chains sequenced from one sample in a study of blood T cell repertoires in COVID-19. The table came from immunoSEQ multiplex PCR; TCRdb's copy has only in-frame clones and leaves some out. This table has about 16,000 clones, roughly nine tenths appearing once. The sample comprised peripheral blood. The receptor source for this set is a man in his sixties with acute or convalescent COVID-19.

The chain is built from TRBV19 and TRBJ2-2, with 9 bases identical to TRBD1. J was trimmed by 2 bases and V by 4 bases; bases with no gene match: 2. Germline V lookup: CDR1 LNHDA, CDR2 SQIVND (reference sequence). This CDR3 has 15 amino acids. CDR3 sequence: CASSRGQGNTGELFF. The CDR3 DNA is TGTGCCAGTAGTAGGGGACAGGGTAACACCGGGGAGCTGTTTTTT.

This clone was detected once. This chain joins TRBV18 and TRBJ2-3, with D possibly being TRBD2 (5 bases). Trimming shortened V by 1 base and J by 0 bases, and 8 bases separated the two germline ends. The CDR3 has 15 residues. Germline assignment: CDR1 KGHSH and CDR2 LQKENI. The CDR3 reads CASSPQEVSTDTQYF. CDR3 nucleotides: TGTGCCAGCTCACCACAGGAGGTTAGCACAGATACGCAGTATTTT.

The gene calls are TRBV6-5 and TRBJ1-1; D is possibly TRBD1 (6 bases). Between the trimmed V and J ends, which lost 6 bases and 1 base, there was a span of 12 bases. CDR1 is MNHEY and CDR2 is SVGAGI in the germline V gene. The CDR3 is 14 amino acids. This chain's CDR3 is CASSPGATNTEAFF. As DNA, the CDR3 is TGTGCCAGCAGCCCAGGGGCTACGAACACTGAAGCTTTCTTT.

The chain uses TRBV6-1 and TRBJ1-4; 7 bases are shared with TRBD1. Germline trimming cut 1 base from V and 7 bases from J; bases unmatched to any gene: 18. The CDR3 is 19 amino acids. CDR1 and CDR2 from the germline V gene are MNHNS and SASEGT. The CDR3 DNA is TGTGCCAGCAGTGAAGGCGAGGCCAGGGGGTGGTTTCTAGGTGAAAAACTGTTTTTT. Protein product: CASSEGEARGWFLGEKLFF.

The V gene is TRBV7-4, the J gene TRBJ2-5; 7 positions match TRBD2. CDR3 length: 14 amino acids. CDR1 SGHVT and CDR2 SQSDAQ come from the germline V gene. Trimming at V came to 2 bases and at J to 3 bases, leaving 3 bases not matched to a gene. CDR3 loop: CASSLKGGKETQYF. For the CDR3, the DNA is TGTGCCAGCAGCTTAAAGGGAGGGAAAGAGACCCAGTACTTC.

This chain uses TRBV21-1 with TRBJ2-7; the table calls TRBD1, which could not be checked here. TRBV21-1 is classified as a pseudogene. This CDR3 comprises 13 residues. CDR3 sequence reads: CASSKGTDYEQYF. The CDR3 DNA reads as TGTGCCAGCAGCAAAGGGACAGACTACGAGCAGTACTTC.

The V gene is TRBV6-5, the J gene TRBJ1-4; D possibly corresponds to TRBD1 (6 bases). V gave up 6 bases and J gave up 0 bases, with 8 bases separating them. This CDR3 has 14 residues. CDR1 is MNHEY and CDR2 is SVGAGI in the germline V gene. The CDR3 region is CASRTGPTNEKLFF. The CDR3 DNA reads TGTGCCAGCAGAACAGGGCCAACTAATGAAAAACTGTTTTTT.

The chain is built from TRBV4-1 and TRBJ2-2, with 7 nucleotides matching TRBD1. V shed 4 bases and J 3 bases; nucleotides not matched to a gene: 2. CDR3 length: 14 residues. Germline lookup yields CDR1 MGHRA and CDR2 YSYEKL. CDR3: CASSPGQHTGELFF. CDR3 bases: TGCGCCAGCAGCCCGGGACAGCACACCGGGGAGCTGTTTTTT.

The V call is TRBV19, the J call TRBJ2-3, with 8 nucleotides matching TRBD1. Germline CDR1 LNHDA, CDR2 SQIVND (reference sequence). The length of the CDR3 is 13 residues. Trimming cost V 10 bases and J 8 bases; bases outside gene matches: 11. The DNA for the CDR3 is TGTGCCACGACAGGGGACGTTCAGGTTACGCAGTATTTT. Its protein is CATTGDVQVTQYF. Full variable domain (remainder filled in from reference TRBV19 and TRBJ2-3): DGGITQSPKYLFRKEGQNVTLSCEQNLNHDAMYWYRQDPGQGLRLIYYSQIVNDFQKGDIAEGYSVSREKKESFPLTVTSAQKNPTAFYLCATTGDVQVTQYFGPGTRLTVL.

The chain links TRBV6-2 or TRBV6-3 to TRBJ2-7, with 8 bases lining up with TRBD1. J lost 5 bases, V lost 6 bases, and 3 bases had no gene match. The CDR3 consists of 12 residues. Germline-derived CDR1 and CDR2 are MNHEY and SVGEGT. In nucleotides, the CDR3 is TGTGCCAGCAGCCTGACAGGGGACGAGCAGTACTTC. Encoded protein: CASSLTGDEQYF.

The V gene is TRBV20-1, the J gene TRBJ1-4, with D unclear. The CDR3 extends over 11 amino acids. Trimming pared 1 base from V and 8 bases from J, leaving 5 bases between. Germline-derived CDR1 and CDR2 are DFQATT and SNEGSKA (reference sequence). The CDR3 protein is CSARVIEKLFF. The CDR3 bases are TGCAGTGCTAGAGTTATAGAAAAACTGTTTTTT.

The chain couples TRBV30 to TRBJ1-1; D is possibly TRBD1 (6 bases). Looked up from germline, CDR1 is GTSNPN and CDR2 is SVGIG (reference sequence). The CDR3 is made up of 16 amino acids. Trimming cost V 2 bases and J 0 bases, with 16 bases left between them. This CDR3 reads CAWSLSGGPLNTEAFF. The CDR3 DNA is TGTGCCTGGAGTCTCTCGGGGGGCCCCTTGAACACTGAAGCTTTCTTT.